The present T cell receptor (beta chain) was sequenced within a study of OX40 agonist ivuxolimab in advanced cancers. Measured with immunoSEQ multiplex PCR; TCRdb has only the in-frame clones, and not every one. The data show 75,000 to 100,000 clones, around 90% seen once. V was cut by 4 bases and J by 2 bases, with 10 bases left in between. CDR1 and CDR2 from the germline V gene are MRHNA and SNTAGT. The CDR3 has 14 amino acids. This receptor was obtained from an adult with an advanced solid tumor such as melanoma, head and neck, liver or kidney cancer. The chain joins TRBV6-4 to TRBJ2-3, with D possibly being TRBD1 or TRBD2 (5 bases each). The specimen comprised CD4+ or CD8+ T cells sorted from blood, sampled in a trial of the OX40 agonist ivuxolimab. CDR3 DNA sequence: TGTGCCAGCAGTGTTGAGGGGAACACAGATACGCAGTATTTT. This encodes CASSVEGNTDTQYF.